This TCR beta chain was captured in a study of T cells in Graves' hyperthyroidism and ophthalmopathy. Amplification yielded TCR beta CDR3 regions, with RNA transcripts as the source. HTBI primers were used for first-round RT-PCR of the TCR CDR3. TCRdb independently ran MiXCR on the multiplex PCR reads; one entry per CDR3 protein. The sample has over 200,000 distinct CDR3 sequences; under 20% are singletons. The CDR3 extends over 14 amino acids. Trimming cost V 5 bases and J 4 bases, with 15 bases left between them. Germline CDR1 and CDR2: DFQATT and SNEGSKA (reference sequence). Hyperthyroidism had been newly diagnosed in patients aged 18 to 65, and its duration was under 2 months. Patients having uncontrolled infection, another autoimmune disease, pregnancy or lactation were not included. Diagnosis relied on clinical symptoms, serum thyroxine and TRAb, thyroid ultrasound and orbital computed tomography. PBMCs were collected from a roughly 9.7 ml volume of fresh peripheral blood.

The origin of this receptor is a man in his forties or fifties with Graves' hyperthyroidism. The sample was blood. The V gene is TRBV20-1, the J gene TRBJ2-1; either TRBD1 or TRBD2 may fit D (5 bases each). In nucleotides, the CDR3 is TGCAGTGCTCGGGACCCAAGATTTTACAATGAGCAGTTCTTC. Residues: CSARDPRFYNEQFF.